This TCR beta chain was captured in a study of blood T cell repertoires in COVID-19. The overall study: Material from acute and convalescent COVID-19 was sourced from the United States, Italy and Spain. The cDNA or gDNA used as material had been derived from T cells, B-cell-depleted T cells, or PBMCs.

The CDR3 runs to 14 residues. V was clipped by 1 base and J by 3 bases, with 10 bases between them. Germline V lookup: CDR1 SGHAT, CDR2 FQNNGV. Assay used: immunoSEQ multiplex PCR; TCRdb lists only in-frame clones, some missing. The sample yields approximately 140,000 clones, roughly nine tenths seen once. The chain carries TRBV11-2 and TRBJ2-7; D is possibly TRBD1 (5 bases). Source material: peripheral blood. This TCR derives from a human donor with COVID-19, enrolled during active disease. The donor label of this sample is uncertain. CDR3 nucleotide sequence: TGTGCCAGCAGCTTAGGGGTGCAGGGCTACGAGCAGTACTTC. Amino acid sequence: CASSLGVQGYEQYF. The variable domain in full, completed from reference TRBV11-2 and TRBJ2-7, reads EAGVAQSPRYKIIEKRQSVAFWCNPISGHATLYWYQQILGQGPKLLIQFQNNGVVDDSQLPKDRFSAERLKGVDSTLKIQPAKLEDSAVYLCASSLGVQGYEQYFGPGTRLTVT.